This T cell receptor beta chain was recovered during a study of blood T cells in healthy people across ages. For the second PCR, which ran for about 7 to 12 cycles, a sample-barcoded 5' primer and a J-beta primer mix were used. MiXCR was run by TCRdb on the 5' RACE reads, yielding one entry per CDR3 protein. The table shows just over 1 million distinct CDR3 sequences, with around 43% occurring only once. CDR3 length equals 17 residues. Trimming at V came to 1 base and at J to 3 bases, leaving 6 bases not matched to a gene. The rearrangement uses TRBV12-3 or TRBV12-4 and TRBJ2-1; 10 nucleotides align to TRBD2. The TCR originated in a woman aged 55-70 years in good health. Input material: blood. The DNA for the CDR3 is TGTGCCAGCAGTTTAGGGTCTAGCGGGAGTCGCTACAATGAGCAGTTCTTC. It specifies CASSLGSSGSRYNEQFF.